This T cell receptor beta chain appears in the sequencing data of a study of blood T cell repertoires in COVID-19. Study details: Acute and convalescent COVID-19 samples came from the United States, Italy and Spain. Sources were T cells, B-cell-depleted T cells, or PBMCs; the material itself was cDNA or gDNA.

The CDR3 is 14 residues long. Unmatched junction bases numbered 7, after V lost 6 bases and J lost 3 bases. Germline assignment: CDR1 KGHDR and CDR2 SFDVKD. Profiled with immunoSEQ multiplex PCR; TCRdb holds only in-frame clones, not every one. The sample has approximately 210,000 clones; about 92% are singletons. Specimen: peripheral blood. The chain uses TRBV24-1 and TRBJ2-7, with TRBD2 matching over 7 bases. The receptor was isolated from a man aged 30 to 45 with acute or convalescent COVID-19. CDR3 bases: TGTGCCACCAGTCCAGCGGGGAACGACTACGAGCAGTACTTC. Translation gives CATSPAGNDYEQYF.